The present T cell receptor beta chain was sequenced within a study of cytomegalovirus exposure and HLA in healthy donors (TCRdb year 2017). With regard to the full study: A later analysis indicated that the 95 to 150 validation repertoires were generated on the platform also employed for the 720 or so repertoires of the first cohort. To predict cytomegalovirus infection status, the study combined high-throughput TCR immunosequencing, statistical association of individual TCRs with disease status, and machine learning. The study aimed to test whether signatures of past pathogen exposure could be identified by cataloging public T cell receptors. In addition to the first cohort of 666 subjects, a separate validation cohort of 120 different subjects was used.

Library creation used the immunoSEQ multiplex PCR assay. The authors' pipeline ran thus. To diagnose cytomegalovirus status from the catalog of TCR beta chain sequences, a statistical classification framework was built. TCRdb retrieved this table from immuneACCESS and kept in-frame rearrangements only. Not all clones are present; in checked studies, unresolved V genes account for under half, and no reason is known for the remainder. That table is the source of V, J and clone size, and D and trimming were worked out from the DNA. This sample holds about 120,000 clones; 95% to 96% were observed only once. Of the sample, 1.5% to 2% falls within the top ten clones. On the study overall, not on this receptor specifically: In vitro tests confirmed that a few of the cytomegalovirus-associated TCR beta chains recognize cytomegalovirus antigens. A total of 150 to 200 TCR beta chains were listed by the study as associated with cytomegalovirus. The classifier was reported to diagnose cytomegalovirus status with high specificity and sensitivity in both the original and validation cohorts. Subsequent analysis determined that TCRs grouped into clusters in the first cohort also showed a tendency toward co-occurrence across the 90 to 150 validation repertoires, and about 94% of cluster scores exceeded 0. Most TCR sequences were observed very rarely across donors, whereas some public TCRs were present in many individuals. The authors suggested that the approach could potentially be extended to other disease states and immunological phenotypes. A later analysis lacked HLA typing for the validation cohort, so it scored co-occurrence in that cohort across all 110 or so repertoires.

Separate from the approximately 700-subject first cohort, the validation cohort of more than 90 subjects was the group to which the donors belonged. Note on this clone: What antigen it recognizes has not been identified. Per-nucleotide qualities are absent, and no much larger clonotype sits a single base away.

The CDR3, cysteine through phenylalanine, is 13 amino acids long. Only CDR3 DNA remains: 39 bases, in frame from the first base. CDR1 and CDR2 are drawn from the germline V gene (reference sequence): MNHNY, SVGAGI. The junction carries 14 bases between V and J, which are trimmed by 7 bases and 4 bases respectively. The sequenced sample was PBMCs. The receptor chain draws on TRBV6-6 and TRBJ2-7, and possibly TRBD2, on 6 matching bases. This TCR derives from a man younger than 35 in good health and CMV-seronegative. Here is the DNA: TGTGCCAGCACCCCGGTGGGGGGATACGAGCAGTACTTC. It codes for CASTPVGGYEQYF.